The T cell receptor (beta chain) under discussion was sequenced for a study of blood T cell repertoires in COVID-19. Only one count was recorded for this clone. Trimming left V 3 bases short and J 2 bases short, with 4 bases between. This CDR3 spans 12 amino acids. Germline CDR1 LNHNV, CDR2 YYDKDF (reference sequence). Everyone who took part was roughly 18 to 89 years old, and they came from about 25 US areas. Participants' own reports of clinical history determined their cohort assignment. Recovered status in Cohort 3 required two negative PCRs, clearance, or symptom resolution. Sequencing was performed with immunoSEQ multiplex PCR; in TCRdb, only in-frame clones are kept and a portion is missing. This table holds 250,000 to 350,000 clones, approximately 87% found once.

V usage is TRBV15 and J usage is TRBJ1-2; D remains unclear. This sequence originates from a woman aged 25 to 45 who had recovered from COVID-19. The sample taken for sequencing was PBMCs or T cells enriched from blood (not recorded which). The CDR3 protein is CATSRENYGYTF. The DNA for the CDR3 is TGTGCCACCAGCAGGGAGAACTATGGCTACACCTTC.